This T cell receptor (beta chain) originates from a study of shared clonotypes between healthy human individuals. The V gene's germline CDR1 is MGHRA and CDR2 YSYEKL. Trimming at V came to 0 bases and at J to 5 bases, leaving 8 bases not matched to a gene. CDR3 size: 16 residues. Repertoires were generated with immunoSEQ multiplex PCR, while TCRdb's copy carries only in-frame clones and drops some. The sample lists approximately 640,000 clones; roughly 70% were seen once. The TCR comes from a woman under 40 in good health. V usage is TRBV4-1 and J usage is TRBJ1-2; 8 nucleotides match TRBD1. Sequenced input: memory CD4+ T cells sorted from blood. As to subset: CD45RA-negative fraction. CDR3 protein: CASSQDQRDRLYGYTF. For the CDR3, the DNA is TGCGCCAGCAGCCAAGATCAGAGGGACAGGTTATATGGCTACACCTTC.